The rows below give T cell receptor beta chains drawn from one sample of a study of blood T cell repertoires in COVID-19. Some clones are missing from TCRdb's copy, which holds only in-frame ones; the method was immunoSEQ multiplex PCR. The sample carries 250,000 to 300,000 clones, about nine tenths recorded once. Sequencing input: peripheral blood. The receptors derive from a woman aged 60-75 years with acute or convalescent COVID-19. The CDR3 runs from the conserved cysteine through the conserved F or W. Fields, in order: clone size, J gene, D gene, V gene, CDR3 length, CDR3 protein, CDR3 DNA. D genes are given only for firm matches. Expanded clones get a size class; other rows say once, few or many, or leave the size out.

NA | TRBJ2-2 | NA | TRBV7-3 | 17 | CASSLFTARSTTGELFF | TGTGCCAGCAGCTTATTTACAGCCCGGTCGACCACCGGGGAGCTGTTTTTT
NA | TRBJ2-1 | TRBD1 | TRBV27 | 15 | CASSPRDSSYNEQFF | TGTGCCAGCAGTCCCCGGGACAGTTCCTACAATGAGCAGTTCTTC
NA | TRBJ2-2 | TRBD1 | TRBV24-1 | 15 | CATSGFRDSTGELFF | TGTGCCACCAGTGGCTTCCGGGACAGCACCGGGGAGCTGTTTTTT
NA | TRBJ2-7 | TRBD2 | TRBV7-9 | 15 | CASSFSLAGAYEQYF | TGTGCCAGCAGCTTCTCACTAGCGGGAGCCTACGAGCAGTACTTC
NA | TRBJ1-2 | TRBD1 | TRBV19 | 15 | CASDSRDRRNYGYTF | TGTGCCAGTGACTCCCGGGACAGGAGAAACTATGGCTACACCTTC
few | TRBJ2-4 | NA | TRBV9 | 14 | CASSPELAKNIQYF | TGTGCCAGCAGCCCCGAGCTAGCCAAAAACATTCAGTACTTC
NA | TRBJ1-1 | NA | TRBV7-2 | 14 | CASSIWGGNTEAFF | TGTGCCAGCAGTATTTGGGGGGGTAACACTGAAGCTTTCTTT
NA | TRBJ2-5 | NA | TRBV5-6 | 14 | CASSFRDWEKTQYF | TGTGCCAGCAGCTTTCGGGACTGGGAAAAGACCCAGTACTTC
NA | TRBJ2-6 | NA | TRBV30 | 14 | CAWSVQGRANVLTF | TGTGCCTGGAGCGTTCAGGGAAGGGCCAACGTCCTGACTTTC
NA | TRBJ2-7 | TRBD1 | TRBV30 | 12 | CAGTGGLGEQYF | TGTGCCGGGACAGGGGGCTTGGGGGAGCAGTACTTC
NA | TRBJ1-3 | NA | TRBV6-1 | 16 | CASSEVGARSGNTIYF | TGTGCCAGCAGTGAAGTGGGAGCCCGCTCTGGAAACACCATATATTTT
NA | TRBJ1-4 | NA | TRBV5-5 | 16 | CASSSKPGGTNEKLFF | TGTGCCAGCAGTTCAAAACCGGGGGGAACTAATGAAAAACTGTTTTTT
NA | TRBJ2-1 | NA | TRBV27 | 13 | CASSAAGRNEQFF | TGTGCCAGCAGCGCGGCGGGGCGGAATGAGCAGTTCTTC
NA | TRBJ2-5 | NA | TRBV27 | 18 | CASSLGGSSWASRETQYF | TGTGCCAGCAGTTTAGGTGGAAGTAGTTGGGCCTCCAGGGAGACCCAGTACTTC
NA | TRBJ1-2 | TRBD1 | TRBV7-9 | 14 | CASSPGQGAGGYTF | TGTGCCAGCAGCCCGGGACAGGGGGCAGGCGGCTACACCTTC
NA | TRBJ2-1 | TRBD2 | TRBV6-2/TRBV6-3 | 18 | CASSYPTSGGSSYNEQFF | TGTGCCAGCAGTTACCCGACTAGCGGGGGGAGCTCCTACAATGAGCAGTTCTTC
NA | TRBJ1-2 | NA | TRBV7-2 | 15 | CASSLGGRASYGYTF | TGTGCCAGCAGCTTAGGGGGCAGGGCCAGCTATGGCTACACCTTC
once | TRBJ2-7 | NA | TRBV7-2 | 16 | CASSLGFDGISYEQYF | TGTGCCAGCAGCTTAGGGTTCGACGGGATCTCCTACGAGCAGTACTTC
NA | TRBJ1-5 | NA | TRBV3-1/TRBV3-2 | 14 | CASSQAGGNQPQHF | TGTGCCAGCAGCCAAGCCGGAGGGAATCAGCCCCAGCATTTT
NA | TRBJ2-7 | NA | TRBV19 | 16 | CASSKASGGRSYEQYF | TGTGCCAGTAGTAAGGCCTCTGGGGGCCGCTCCTACGAGCAGTACTTC
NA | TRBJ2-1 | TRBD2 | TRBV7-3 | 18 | CASRDPGQGTSGNNEQFF | TGTGCCAGCAGGGACCCGGGACAGGGGACTAGCGGGAACAATGAGCAGTTCTTC
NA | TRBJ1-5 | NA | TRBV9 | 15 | CASSRTGLGDQPQHF | TGTGCCAGCAGCCGTACAGGCCTGGGCGATCAGCCCCAGCATTTT
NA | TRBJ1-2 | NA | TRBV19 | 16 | CASSKTAVQGSGGYTF | TGTGCCAGTAGTAAGACCGCAGTACAGGGCTCTGGAGGCTACACCTTC
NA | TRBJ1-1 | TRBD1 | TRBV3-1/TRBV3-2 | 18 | CASSRLGTGGLVYTEAFF | TGTGCCAGCAGCCGTTTAGGGACAGGAGGGTTGGTTTACACTGAAGCTTTCTTT
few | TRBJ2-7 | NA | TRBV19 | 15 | CASSTTGILAYEQYF | TGTGCCAGTAGTACCACAGGGATTCTTGCCTACGAGCAGTACTTC
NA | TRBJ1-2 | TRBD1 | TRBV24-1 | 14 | CATSPGTGFYGYTF | TGTGCCACCAGCCCCGGGACAGGGTTTTACGGCTACACCTTC
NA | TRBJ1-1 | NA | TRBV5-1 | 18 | CASSSFFWDTLGDTEAFF | TGCGCCAGCAGCTCCTTTTTTTGGGACACCCTTGGGGACACTGAAGCTTTCTTT
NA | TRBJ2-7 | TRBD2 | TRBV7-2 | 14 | CASSPSGSSYEQYF | TGTGCCAGCAGTCCTAGCGGGAGCTCCTACGAGCAGTACTTC
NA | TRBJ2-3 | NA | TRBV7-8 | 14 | CASSFRVGADTQYF | TGTGCCAGCAGCTTCCGGGTTGGAGCAGATACGCAGTATTTT
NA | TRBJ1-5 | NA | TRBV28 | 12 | CASLTGPQPQHF | TGTGCCAGCCTCACAGGTCCTCAGCCCCAGCATTTT
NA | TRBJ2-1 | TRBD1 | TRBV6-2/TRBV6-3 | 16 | CASSYLLGQGNNEQFF | TGTGCCAGCAGTTACTTGTTGGGACAGGGTAACAATGAGCAGTTCTTC
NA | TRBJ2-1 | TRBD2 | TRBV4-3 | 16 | CASSQNPSGRALEQFF | TGCGCCAGCAGCCAAAATCCTAGCGGGAGGGCCCTTGAGCAGTTCTTC
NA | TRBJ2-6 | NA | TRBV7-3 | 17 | CASSLPVTASGANVLTF | TGTGCCAGCAGCTTACCCGTTACAGCCTCTGGGGCCAACGTCCTGACTTTC
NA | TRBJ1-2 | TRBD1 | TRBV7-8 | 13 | CASSSQGAGGYTF | TGTGCCAGCAGCTCGCAGGGGGCCGGAGGCTACACCTTC
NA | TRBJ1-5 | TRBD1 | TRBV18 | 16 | CASSPISRTGRQPQHF | TGTGCCAGCTCACCAATCTCTCGGACAGGGCGTCAGCCCCAGCATTTT
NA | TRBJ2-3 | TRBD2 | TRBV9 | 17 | CASSVLSGAGGTDTQYF | TGTGCCAGCAGCGTCCTTAGCGGGGCGGGAGGGACAGATACGCAGTATTTT
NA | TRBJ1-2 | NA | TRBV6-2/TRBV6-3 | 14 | CASSYRGRGFGYTF | TGTGCCAGCAGTTACCGCGGCAGGGGATTTGGCTACACCTTC
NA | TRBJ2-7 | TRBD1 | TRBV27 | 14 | CASSARDRPYEQYF | TGTGCCAGCAGTGCCCGGGACAGACCCTACGAGCAGTACTTC
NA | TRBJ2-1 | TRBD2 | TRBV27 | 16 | CASSFHGLASNNEQFF | TGTGCCAGCAGTTTCCACGGACTAGCGAGCAACAATGAGCAGTTCTTC
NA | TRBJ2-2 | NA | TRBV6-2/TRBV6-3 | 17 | CASSPVDGGTITGELFF | TGTGCCAGCAGCCCCGTTGATGGCGGGACGATTACCGGGGAGCTGTTTTTT
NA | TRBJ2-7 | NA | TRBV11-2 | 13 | CASSPTSSYEQYF | TGTGCCAGCAGCCCCACTAGTTCCTACGAGCAGTACTTC
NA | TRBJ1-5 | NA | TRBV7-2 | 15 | CASSPPGRSNQPQHF | TGTGCCAGCAGCCCCCCCGGGAGAAGCAATCAGCCCCAGCATTTT
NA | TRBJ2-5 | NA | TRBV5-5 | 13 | CASSLSPWETQYF | TGTGCCAGCAGCTTGAGCCCCTGGGAGACCCAGTACTTC
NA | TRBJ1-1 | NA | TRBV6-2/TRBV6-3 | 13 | CASSLIGQSEAFF | TGTGCCAGCAGCCTTATAGGACAGTCTGAAGCTTTCTTT
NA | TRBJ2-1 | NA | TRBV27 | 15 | CASSRRGIPNNEQFF | TGTGCCAGCAGTAGGAGAGGAATCCCCAACAATGAGCAGTTCTTC
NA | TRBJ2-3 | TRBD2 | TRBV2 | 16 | CASSPGLAGPTDTQYF | TGTGCCAGCAGCCCGGGACTAGCGGGACCCACAGATACGCAGTATTTT
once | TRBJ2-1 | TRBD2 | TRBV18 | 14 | CASRTSGSVHEQFF | TGTGCCAGTCGTACTAGCGGGAGCGTTCATGAGCAGTTCTTC
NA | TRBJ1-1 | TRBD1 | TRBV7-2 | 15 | CASSPGQGKNTEAFF | TGTGCCAGCAGCCCTGGACAGGGTAAGAACACTGAAGCTTTCTTT
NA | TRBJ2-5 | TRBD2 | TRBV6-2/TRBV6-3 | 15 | CASSSRASGKETQYF | TGTGCCAGCAGTTCCCGAGCTAGCGGGAAGGAGACCCAGTACTTC
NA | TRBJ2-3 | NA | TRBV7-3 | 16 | CASSYPPGHRFDTQYF | TGTGCCAGCAGCTATCCCCCGGGACACCGGTTTGATACGCAGTATTTT
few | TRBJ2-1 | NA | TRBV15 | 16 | CATSRTAAVTYNEQFF | TGTGCCACCAGCAGAACGGCGGCTGTCACCTACAATGAGCAGTTCTTC
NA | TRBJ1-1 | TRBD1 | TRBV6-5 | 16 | CASSYSTGSGGTEAFF | TGTGCCAGCAGTTACTCGACAGGGTCAGGGGGCACTGAGGCTTTCTTT